The 24 T cell receptor beta chains reported below all come from one sample, sequenced in a study of cytomegalovirus exposure and HLA in healthy donors. 60 Vbeta and 13 Jbeta primers were used in PCR. TCRdb's copy holds only in-frame clones and misses some; the assay was immunoSEQ multiplex PCR. The sample shows some 98,000 clones, 81% of them seen only once. Specimen: PBMCs. The receptors were sampled from a human donor in good health.

This clone was detected only a few times. The chain recombines TRBV4-3 with TRBJ2-7; 14 bases fit TRBD2. The CDR3 runs 16 residues. Per germline, CDR1 LGHNA and CDR2 YSLEER. V lost 1 base, J lost 5 bases, and 4 bases stayed unmatched. The CDR3 sequence is CASSQGGLAGGHEQYF. The CDR3, as DNA: TGCGCCAGCAGCCAAGGCGGACTAGCGGGGGGTCACGAGCAGTACTTC.

The chain combines TRBV6-5 with TRBJ2-7, with D perhaps matching TRBD1 (6 bases). The CDR3 runs to 14 residues. V was cut by 8 bases and J by 3 bases, with 17 bases left in between. CDR1 and CDR2 (germline): MNHEY, SVGAGI. CDR3 nucleotides: TGTGCCAGCGCTTTTCGGACAGCTCTCTACGAGCAGTACTTC. It codes for CASAFRTALYEQYF.

The chain couples TRBV29-1 to TRBJ1-1; D perhaps matches TRBD1 (5 bases). V lost 6 bases to trimming and J lost 1 base, with 15 bases between them. The CDR3 has 14 amino acids. Germline V gene lookup returns CDR1 SQVTM and CDR2 ANQGSEA. The CDR3 nucleotides are TGCAGCGTGGGGCAGGGAGGGAAGAACACTGAAGCTTTCTTT. Translated, it gives CSVGQGGKNTEAFF.

V and J are TRBV5-1 and TRBJ2-1; 8 bases agree with TRBD2. The germline V gene encodes CDR1 SGHRS and CDR2 YFSETQ. The V and J ends lost 5 bases and 5 bases, in that order; junction bases with no gene match: 6. The CDR3 extends over 14 amino acids. The CDR3 nucleotides read TGCGCCAGCAGTGGTCTAGCGGGCAACAATGAGCAGTTCTTC. This encodes CASSGLAGNNEQFF. The variable domain in full, with the rest retrieved from reference TRBV5-1 and TRBJ2-1, is KAGVTQTPRYLIKTRGQQVTLSCSPISGHRSVSWYQQTPGQGLQFLFEYFSETQRNKGNFPGRFSGRQFSNSRSEMNVSTLELGDSALYLCASSGLAGNNEQFFGPGTRLTVL.

V usage is TRBV30 and J usage is TRBJ2-5; D is perhaps TRBD1 (6 bases). Germline-derived CDR1 and CDR2 are GTSNPN and SVGIG (reference sequence). Trimming left V 3 bases short and J 9 bases short, with 26 bases between. The CDR3 runs to 16 residues. The CDR3 coding sequence is TGTGCCTGGAGCCGACAGGCAGGACTTCAAAGAGACCCCCAGTACTTC. As protein: CAWSRQAGLQRDPQYF.

This sequence joins TRBV5-4 and TRBJ1-1; TRBD1 matches at 9 bases. This CDR3 comprises 18 residues. Losses at the gene ends were 5 bases for V and 5 bases for J; bases not matched to a gene: 19. Germline V gene lookup returns CDR1 SGHNT and CDR2 YYREEE (reference sequence). This CDR3 reads CASSCGTGMQSRDTEAFF. The CDR3 DNA reads TGTGCCAGCAGTTGCGGGACAGGGATGCAGTCCAGAGATACTGAAGCTTTCTTT.

The chain recombines TRBV10-3 with TRBJ1-1; D may be TRBD1 (5 bases). The CDR3 covers 14 residues. The ends were cut back, 3 bases at V and 2 bases at J, with 10 bases in the middle. Germline CDR1 reads ENHRY; CDR2 reads SYGVKD. The DNA of the CDR3 is TGTGCCATCAGTGACCTCGGGGGTAACACTGAAGCTTTCTTT. Protein: CAISDLGGNTEAFF.

The chain uses TRBV19 and TRBJ2-7; TRBD2 might be the D (6 bases). Germline CDR1 LNHDA, CDR2 SQIVND (reference sequence). V gave up 1 base and J gave up 2 bases, with 9 bases separating them. The CDR3 extends over 14 amino acids. CDR3 sequence reads: CASSIGWEAYEQYF. As DNA, the CDR3 is TGTGCCAGTAGTATAGGATGGGAGGCCTACGAGCAGTACTTC.

The CDR3 is CASSLGQVSGANVLTF. CDR3 in DNA: TGTGCCAGCAGCTTAGGACAGGTCTCTGGGGCCAACGTCCTGACTTTC. This chain joins TRBV7-2 and TRBJ2-6, with D possibly being TRBD1 (6 bases). This CDR3 has 16 amino acids. Trimming took 1 base from V and 0 from J, leaving 7 bases between them. Germline V CDR1 and CDR2: SGHTA, FQGNSA.

This chain connects TRBV5-4 to TRBJ2-7; tentative D call: TRBD1 (5 bases). The germline gives CDR1 SGHNT, CDR2 YYREEE (reference sequence). V dropped 4 bases and J dropped 5 bases, with 16 bases sitting between them. This CDR3 comprises 14 residues. The CDR3 sequence is CASSTRQSYHEQYF. The DNA for the CDR3 is TGTGCCAGCAGCACCAGACAGAGCTACCACGAGCAGTACTTC.

This clone was observed a single time. The chain couples TRBV7-9 to TRBJ1-3; D remains unclear. The germline gives CDR1 SEHNR, CDR2 FQNEAQ (reference sequence). Trimming removed 9 bases from V and 1 base from J, with 4 bases in between. CDR3 length: 11 residues. The CDR3 is CASTSGNTIYF. The DNA for the CDR3 is TGTGCCAGTACTTCTGGAAACACCATATATTTT.

The chain carries TRBV15 and TRBJ1-2; the match to TRBD1 covers 9 bases. This CDR3 is built from 16 residues. Germline loops: CDR1 LNHNV, CDR2 YYDKDF (reference sequence). V trimming: 0 bases; J trimming: 8 bases; junction bases outside the gene matches: 10. The CDR3 coding sequence is TGTGCCACCAGCAGAGATCTGGACAGGGGATCTGAGGGCTACACCTTC. Amino acids: CATSRDLDRGSEGYTF. The full variable domain, completed using reference TRBV15 and TRBJ1-2, is DAMVIQNPRYQVTQFGKPVTLSCSQTLNHNVMYWYQQKSSQAPKLLFHYYDKDFNNEADTPDNFQSRRPNTSFCFLDIRSPGLGDTAMYLCATSRDLDRGSEGYTFGSGTRLTVV.

CDR3 amino acids: CASSLARGANEQFF. In DNA form, the CDR3 reads TGTGCCAGCAGCTTAGCCCGGGGGGCGAATGAGCAGTTCTTC. This sequence joins TRBV7-7 and TRBJ2-1; perhaps TRBD2 as D (7 bases). This CDR3 region has 14 residues. Trimming took 0 bases from V and 7 from J, leaving 10 bases between them. Germline CDR1 is SSHAT and CDR2 is FNYEAQ (reference sequence).

This clone appeared a few times. V gene TRBV6-5 combines with J gene TRBJ2-5; TRBD1 is a possible D gene (6 bases). The J call may be in error: the DNA end matches TRBJ2-7 better. The CDR3 has 14 amino acids. The germline CDR1 and CDR2 sequences are MNHEY and SVGAGI. CDR3 nucleotides: TGTGCCAGCAGTACCCATTTTACAGGGTCCGAGCAGTACTTC. It is translated as CASSTHFTGSEQYF.

This clone was observed once. The chain has TRBV18 and TRBJ2-5; D is undetermined. The CDR3 loop spans 14 amino acids. CDR1 KGHSH and CDR2 LQKENI come from the germline V gene. V lost 3 bases, J lost 11 bases, and 19 bases lay in between. The CDR3 spells CASSPPALSELQYF. Here the CDR3 DNA reads TGTGCCAGCTCACCCCCAGCGCTCTCTGAGTTGCAGTACTTC.

This chain joins TRBV7-2 and TRBJ2-5; 8 bases are a match to TRBD1. The germline CDR1 and CDR2 sequences are SGHTA and FQGNSA. V lost 6 bases and J lost 5; bases outside the gene matches: 5. CDR3 length: 13 residues. The CDR3 protein is CASRGTGLETQYF. CDR3 nucleotides: TGTGCCAGCAGAGGGACAGGTTTGGAGACCCAGTACTTC.

The rearrangement joins TRBV7-8 to TRBJ2-5; TRBD2 might be the D (6 bases). This CDR3 comprises 15 residues. Germline CDR1 is SGHVS and CDR2 is FQNEAQ. V shed 5 bases and J shed 0 bases, with 13 bases lying between them. CDR3 sequence: CASSRAGGNQETQYF. CDR3 DNA sequence: TGTGCCAGCAGCCGCGCCGGGGGAAACCAAGAGACCCAGTACTTC.

J is TRBJ1-2 and V is TRBV5-1; TRBD1 agrees at 8 bases. V shed 2 bases, J shed 2 bases, and the junction held 8 bases outside the gene matches. The germline V gene encodes CDR1 SGHRS and CDR2 YFSETQ. This CDR3 spans 16 amino acids. CDR3 sequence reads: CASSLDTTGGNYGYTF. The CDR3 DNA follows: TGCGCCAGCAGCTTAGATACCACAGGGGGAAACTATGGCTACACCTTC.

The chain combines TRBV5-1 with TRBJ1-2, with 9 bases identical to TRBD1. J was trimmed by 6 bases and V by 2 bases; bases with no gene match: 5. The germline V gene encodes CDR1 SGHRS and CDR2 YFSETQ. The CDR3 is 14 residues long. The CDR3 DNA sequence: TGCGCCAGCAGCTTCGCCGGGACAGGGAATGGCTACACCTTC. Encoded protein: CASSFAGTGNGYTF.

This clone was detected only a few times. The CDR3 reads CASSFGRWEQFF. The CDR3 DNA is TGTGCCAGCAGCTTCGGCAGGTGGGAGCAGTTCTTC. The V call is TRBV5-6, the J call TRBJ2-1; D is unresolved. CDR1 SGHDT and CDR2 YYEEEE come from the germline V gene. The CDR3 is made up of 12 amino acids. The V and J ends lost 2 bases and 10 bases respectively, with 10 bases between them.

This chain joins TRBV2 and TRBJ2-5; D not certain. Near its end, the DNA agrees better with TRBJ2-7, so the J call may be wrong. CDR1 and CDR2 from the germline V gene are SNHLY and FYNNEI. The CDR3 is made up of 12 amino acids. CDR3 protein: CASSPVYYEQYF. In DNA form, the CDR3 reads TGTGCCTCTTCGCCGGTCTACTACGAGCAGTACTTC.

This chain connects TRBV5-4 to TRBJ1-1, with TRBD1 identical over 9 bases. CDR3 length: 15 amino acids. Trimming removed 4 bases from V and 1 base from J; junction bases left unmatched: 5. Germline V gene sequence: CDR1 SGHNT, CDR2 YYREEE (reference sequence). In DNA, the CDR3 is TGTGCCAGCAGCCCCGGGACAGGGAAGAACACTGAAGCTTTCTTT. It specifies CASSPGTGKNTEAFF.

V gene TRBV30 combines with J gene TRBJ2-2, with 16 nucleotides matching TRBD2. Germline V gene lookup returns CDR1 GTSNPN and CDR2 SVGIG (reference sequence). V lost 4 bases and J lost 3; bases outside the gene matches: 5. This CDR3 has 17 residues. This CDR3 is CAWMGLAGGRDTGELFF. CDR3 coding DNA: TGTGCCTGGATGGGACTAGCGGGGGGGCGGGACACCGGGGAGCTGTTTTTT.

The V gene is TRBV6-5, the J gene TRBJ1-6; 8 bases line up with TRBD1. The junction had 10 bases not matched to a gene; V was cut back by 8 bases and J by 13 bases. Germline-derived CDR1 and CDR2 are MNHEY and SVGAGI. The CDR3 extends over 13 amino acids. This CDR3 reads CASGQGLLAPLHF. CDR3 DNA: TGTGCCAGCGGACAGGGCCTCTTAGCTCCCCTCCACTTT.